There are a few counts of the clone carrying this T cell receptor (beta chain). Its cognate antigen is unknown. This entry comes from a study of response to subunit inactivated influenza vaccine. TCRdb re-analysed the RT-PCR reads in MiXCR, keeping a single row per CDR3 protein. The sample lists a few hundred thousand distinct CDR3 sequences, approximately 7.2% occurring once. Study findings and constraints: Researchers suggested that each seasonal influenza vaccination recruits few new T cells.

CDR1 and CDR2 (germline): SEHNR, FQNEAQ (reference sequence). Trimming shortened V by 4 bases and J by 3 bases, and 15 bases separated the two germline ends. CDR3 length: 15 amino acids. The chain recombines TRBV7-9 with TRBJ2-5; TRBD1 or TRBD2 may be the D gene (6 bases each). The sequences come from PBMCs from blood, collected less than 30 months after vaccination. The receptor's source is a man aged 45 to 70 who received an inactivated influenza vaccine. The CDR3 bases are TGTGCCAGCAGCTCCTCGGGGGCTGTAAAAGAGACCCAGTACTTC. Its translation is CASSSSGAVKETQYF.